The sequence of this T cell receptor (beta chain) was determined in a study of early T cells in non-severe SARS-CoV-2 infection (dated by TCRdb to the early 2020s). Turning to the overall study: TCR sequencing used bulk RNA from unsorted whole blood, so alpha and beta chains could not be paired. Overall study outcomes, separate from this receptor: Matching against VDJdb was skewed toward anti-spike CD8 responses, likely underestimated virus-specific expansions, and missed private and CD4 specificities.

Points on this clonotype: Its antigen is unknown. Nothing much larger sits one base from this clone, and base qualities are not available.

This was a case-control study nested in a cohort of healthcare workers in London, UK, who had nasopharyngeal swab PCR tests and blood samples taken every week. Healthcare workers were recruited during the week of the UK lockdown, between 23 and 31 March 2020, and followed weekly for up to roughly 15 weeks. Library creation used 5' RACE. The sample was run on a NextSeq 500. The TCR library protocol attached unique molecular identifiers to individual cDNA molecules to correct for sequencing error and PCR bias. TCR alpha and beta chains were both sequenced, and the abundances of alpha and beta sequences in each sample were closely correlated with each other. Per the authors' processing: Decombinator V4 was used to perform V gene, J gene and CDR3 annotation of TCR sequences. TCRs were defined as expanded if a significant change between any two time points was detected under a Poisson model with p below 0.0001. Abundances of TCRs were expressed as counts per million after normalisation to the total number of TCRs sequenced in each sample. TRAV1-2 paired with TRAJ12, TRAJ20 or TRAJ33 defined MAIT TCRs, while TRAV10 paired with TRAJ18 defined iNKT TCRs. VDJdb, accessed 1 November 2021, was searched for CMV, EBV and SARS-CoV-2 annotated TCRs, with TCRs annotated for multiple antigens excluded. TCRdb itself trimmed the public reads at Q25 with fastp, ran MiXCR and retained productive beta chains. One record per CDR3 amino acid sequence lists the most common genes and DNA. The V and J calls reflect TCRdb's pipeline rather than the authors' work. The sample table records some 49,000 distinct CDR3 sequences; about 10% of these occur just once. About 8.9% of the sample belongs to the ten largest clones.

From cysteine to phenylalanine, the CDR3 is 15 amino acids long. Only the CDR3 DNA stays, 45 bases, in frame from base 1. V loses 4 bases at its end and J loses 2 bases; junction bases beyond the gene matches: 7. For CDR1 and CDR2, the germline V gene lists SGHRS and YFSETQ. The chain joins TRBV5-1 to TRBJ2-7, and TRBD2 matches 9 of the central bases. Sample: whole blood. The sequence was collected from an adult who was a healthcare worker with PCR-confirmed SARS-CoV-2 infection or an uninfected control (not recorded which). The CDR3 loop reads CASSVVAGAPYEQYF. DNA sequence: TGCGCCAGCAGCGTTGTAGCGGGGGCCCCCTACGAGCAGTACTTC.